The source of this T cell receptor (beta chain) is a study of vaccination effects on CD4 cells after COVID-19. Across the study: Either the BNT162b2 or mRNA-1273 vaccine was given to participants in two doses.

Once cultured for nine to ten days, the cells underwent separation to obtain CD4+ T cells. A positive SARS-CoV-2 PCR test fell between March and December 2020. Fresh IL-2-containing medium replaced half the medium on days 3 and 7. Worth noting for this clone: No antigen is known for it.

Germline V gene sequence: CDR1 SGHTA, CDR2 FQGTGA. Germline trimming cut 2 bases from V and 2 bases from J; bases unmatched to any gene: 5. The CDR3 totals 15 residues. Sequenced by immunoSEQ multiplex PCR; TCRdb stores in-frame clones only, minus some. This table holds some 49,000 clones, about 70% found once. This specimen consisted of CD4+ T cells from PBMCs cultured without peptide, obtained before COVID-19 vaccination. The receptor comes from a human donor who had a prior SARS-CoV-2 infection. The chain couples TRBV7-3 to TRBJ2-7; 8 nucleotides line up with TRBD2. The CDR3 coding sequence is TGTGCCAGCAGCTTACGCGGGGGGTCTACCTACGAGCAGTACTTC. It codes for CASSLRGGSTYEQYF.